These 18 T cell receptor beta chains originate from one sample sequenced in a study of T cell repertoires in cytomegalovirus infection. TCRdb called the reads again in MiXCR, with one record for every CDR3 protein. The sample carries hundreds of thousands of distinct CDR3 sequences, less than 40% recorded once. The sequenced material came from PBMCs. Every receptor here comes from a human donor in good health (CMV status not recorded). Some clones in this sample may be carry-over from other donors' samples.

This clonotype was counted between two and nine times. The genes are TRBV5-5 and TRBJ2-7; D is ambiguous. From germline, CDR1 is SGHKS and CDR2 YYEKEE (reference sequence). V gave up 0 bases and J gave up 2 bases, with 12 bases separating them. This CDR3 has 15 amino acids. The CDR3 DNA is TGTGCCAGCAGCTTGGTGTTTGGTGGGACCTACGAGCAGTACTTC. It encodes CASSLVFGGTYEQYF.

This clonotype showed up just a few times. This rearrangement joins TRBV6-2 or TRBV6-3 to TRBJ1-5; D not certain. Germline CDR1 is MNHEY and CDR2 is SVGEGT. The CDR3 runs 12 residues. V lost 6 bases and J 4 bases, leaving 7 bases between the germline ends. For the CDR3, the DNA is TGTGCCAGCAGATCCCCTAATCAGCCCCAGCATTTT. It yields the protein CASRSPNQPQHF.

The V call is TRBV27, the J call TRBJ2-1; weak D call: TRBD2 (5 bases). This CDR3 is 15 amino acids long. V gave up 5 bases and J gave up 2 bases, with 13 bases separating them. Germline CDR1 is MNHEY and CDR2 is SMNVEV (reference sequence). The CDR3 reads CASSPGSGAYNEQFF. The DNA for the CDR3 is TGTGCCAGCAGTCCCGGGTCCGGGGCCTACAATGAGCAGTTCTTC.

CDR3 bases: TGTGCCAGCAGTTTATCGTCGGTTCGGGGGAACGAGCAGTACTTC. Translation gives CASSLSSVRGNEQYF. The rearrangement links TRBV27 to TRBJ2-7, with D maybe TRBD2 (6 bases). The CDR3 loop spans 15 amino acids. Germline V gene data show CDR1 as MNHEY and CDR2 as SMNVEV (reference sequence). Trimming took 0 bases from V and 5 from J, leaving 14 bases between them.

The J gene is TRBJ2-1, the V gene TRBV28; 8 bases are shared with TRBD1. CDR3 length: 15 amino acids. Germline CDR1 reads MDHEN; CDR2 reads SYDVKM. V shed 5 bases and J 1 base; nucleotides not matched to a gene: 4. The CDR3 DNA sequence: TGTGCCAGCAGTGGGGACAGGAGGTCCTACAATGAGCAGTTCTTC. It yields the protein CASSGDRRSYNEQFF.

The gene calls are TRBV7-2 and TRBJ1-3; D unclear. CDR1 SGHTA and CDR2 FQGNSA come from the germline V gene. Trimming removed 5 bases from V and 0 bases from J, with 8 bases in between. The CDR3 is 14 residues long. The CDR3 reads CASSEAISGNTIYF. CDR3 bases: TGTGCCAGCAGCGAAGCAATCTCTGGAAACACCATATATTTT. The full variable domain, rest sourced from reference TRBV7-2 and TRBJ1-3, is GAGVSQSPSNKVTEKGKDVELRCDPISGHTALYWYRQSLGQGLEFLIYFQGNSAPDKSGLPSDRFSAERTGGSVSTLTIQRTQQEDSAVYLCASSEAISGNTIYFGEGSWLTVV.

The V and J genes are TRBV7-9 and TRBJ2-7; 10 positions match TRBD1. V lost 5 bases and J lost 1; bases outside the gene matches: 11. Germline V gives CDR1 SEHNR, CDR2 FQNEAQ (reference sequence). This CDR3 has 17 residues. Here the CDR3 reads CASSPQVRDRGSYEQYF. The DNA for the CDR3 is TGTGCCAGCAGCCCCCAGGTTCGGGACAGGGGATCCTACGAGCAGTACTTC.

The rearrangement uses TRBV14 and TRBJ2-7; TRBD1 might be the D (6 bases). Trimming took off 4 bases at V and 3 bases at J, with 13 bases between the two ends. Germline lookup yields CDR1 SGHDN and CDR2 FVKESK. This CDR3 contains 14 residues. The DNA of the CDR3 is TGTGCCAGCAGCCGTCAAACAGGGAACTACGAGCAGTACTTC. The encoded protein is CASSRQTGNYEQYF.

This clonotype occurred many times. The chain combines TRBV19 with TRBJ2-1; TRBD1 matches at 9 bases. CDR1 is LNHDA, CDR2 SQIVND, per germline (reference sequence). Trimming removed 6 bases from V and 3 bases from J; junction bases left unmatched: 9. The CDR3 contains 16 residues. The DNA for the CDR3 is TGTGCCAGTAGACCAAGACAGGGGGGAAACTACAATGAGCAGTTCTTC. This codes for CASRPRQGGNYNEQFF.

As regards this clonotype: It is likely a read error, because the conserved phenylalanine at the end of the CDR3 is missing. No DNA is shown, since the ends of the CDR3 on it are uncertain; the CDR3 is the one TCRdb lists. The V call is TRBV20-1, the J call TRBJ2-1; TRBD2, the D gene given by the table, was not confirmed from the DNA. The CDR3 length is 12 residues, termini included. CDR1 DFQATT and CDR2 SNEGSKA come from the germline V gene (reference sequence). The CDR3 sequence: CSARDQSGRPRL.

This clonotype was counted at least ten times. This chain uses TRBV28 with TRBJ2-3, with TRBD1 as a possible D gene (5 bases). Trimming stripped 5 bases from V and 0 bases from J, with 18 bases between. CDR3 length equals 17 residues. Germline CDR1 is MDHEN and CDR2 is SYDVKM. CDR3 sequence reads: CASSPLNPTASTDTQYF. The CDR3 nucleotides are TGTGCCAGCAGTCCCCTTAACCCGACAGCTAGCACAGATACGCAGTATTTT.

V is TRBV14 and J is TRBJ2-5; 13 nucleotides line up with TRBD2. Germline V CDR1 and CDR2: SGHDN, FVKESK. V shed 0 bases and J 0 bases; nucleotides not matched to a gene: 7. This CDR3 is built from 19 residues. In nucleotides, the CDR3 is TGTGCCAGCAGCCAAGAACCGGGACTAGCGGGACAATACCAAGAGACCCAGTACTTC. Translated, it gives CASSQEPGLAGQYQETQYF.

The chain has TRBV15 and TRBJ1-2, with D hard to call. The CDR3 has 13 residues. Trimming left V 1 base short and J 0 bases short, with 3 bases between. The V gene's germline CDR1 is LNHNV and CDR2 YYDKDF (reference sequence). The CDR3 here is CATSRAPNYGYTF. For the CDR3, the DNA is TGTGCCACCAGCAGAGCACCTAACTATGGCTACACCTTC. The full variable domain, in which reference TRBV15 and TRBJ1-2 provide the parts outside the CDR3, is DAMVIQNPRYQVTQFGKPVTLSCSQTLNHNVMYWYQQKSSQAPKLLFHYYDKDFNNEADTPDNFQSRRPNTSFCFLDIRSPGLGDTAMYLCATSRAPNYGYTFGSGTRLTVV.

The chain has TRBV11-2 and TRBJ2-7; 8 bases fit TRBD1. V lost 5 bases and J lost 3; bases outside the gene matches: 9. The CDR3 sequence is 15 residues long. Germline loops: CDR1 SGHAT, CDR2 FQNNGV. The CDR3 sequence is CASSLWTGSGYEQYF. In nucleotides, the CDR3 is TGTGCCAGCAGCCTCTGGACAGGGTCTGGCTACGAGCAGTACTTC.

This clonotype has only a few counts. The CDR3 coding sequence is TGCAGCGTTGCGGGACTGTCCATGGAGGTGCAGTACTTC. Its translation: CSVAGLSMEVQYF. The chain uses TRBV29-1 and TRBJ2-7, with TRBD2 as a possible D gene (6 bases). V was cut by 4 bases and J by 9 bases, with 19 bases left in between. Germline CDR1 reads SQVTM; CDR2 reads ANQGSEA. The CDR3 is 13 amino acids.

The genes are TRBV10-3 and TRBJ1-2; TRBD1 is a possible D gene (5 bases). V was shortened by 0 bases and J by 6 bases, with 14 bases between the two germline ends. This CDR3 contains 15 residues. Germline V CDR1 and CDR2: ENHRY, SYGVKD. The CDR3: CAISESGRLADGYTF. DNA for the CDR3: TGTGCCATCAGTGAGTCGGGACGCTTGGCGGATGGCTACACCTTC.

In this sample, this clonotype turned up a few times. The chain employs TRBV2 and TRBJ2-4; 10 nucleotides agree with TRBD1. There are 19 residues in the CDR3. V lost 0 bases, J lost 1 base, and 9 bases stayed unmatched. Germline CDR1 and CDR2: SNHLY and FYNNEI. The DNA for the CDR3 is TGTGCCAGCAGTGAAGCAATCGGACAGGGGGTCTGGGCCAAAAACATTCAGTACTTC. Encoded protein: CASSEAIGQGVWAKNIQYF.

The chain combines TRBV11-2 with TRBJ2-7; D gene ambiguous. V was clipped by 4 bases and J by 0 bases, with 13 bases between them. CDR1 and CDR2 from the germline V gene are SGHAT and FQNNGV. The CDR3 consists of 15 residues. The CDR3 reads CASSSGVGISYEQYF. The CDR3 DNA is TGTGCCAGCAGCTCTGGGGTGGGAATCTCCTACGAGCAGTACTTC.